The 15 T cell receptor beta chains below all came from one sample that was sequenced in a study of blood T cell repertoires in COVID-19. Clones were sequenced by immunoSEQ multiplex PCR, and TCRdb holds only the in-frame ones, with some missing. The table lists around 130,000 clones, approximately 85% of them singletons, with 4.3% in the top ten. The sequenced sample was peripheral blood. These receptors originate from a human donor in a cohort sampled during active COVID-19.

V is TRBV20-1 and J is TRBJ1-4; D is undetermined. Trimming took off 6 bases at V and 14 bases at J, with 16 bases between the two ends. CDR3 length equals 11 residues. Germline V gene sequence: CDR1 DFQATT, CDR2 SNEGSKA (reference sequence). In DNA form, the CDR3 reads TGCAGTGCCTCGGCATGGGAGGGCCTGTTTTTT. Its translation: CSASAWEGLFF.

This chain connects TRBV27 to TRBJ2-7; D might be TRBD1 (6 bases). Trimming left V 5 bases short and J 2 bases short, with 13 bases between. CDR1 is MNHEY and CDR2 is SMNVEV in the germline V gene (reference sequence). The length of the CDR3 is 14 residues. CDR3 protein: CASSHTSGAYEQYV. The CDR3 DNA is TGTGCCAGCAGTCACACTTCAGGGGCCTACGAGCAGTACGTC.

The rearrangement links TRBV5-5 to TRBJ2-6; D remains ambiguous. The CDR3 contains 16 residues. Trimming shortened V by 0 bases and J by 3 bases, and 10 bases separated the two germline ends. Germline CDR1 is SGHKS and CDR2 is YYEKEE (reference sequence). In DNA, the CDR3 is TGTGCCAGCAGCTTGGCTCCCGATAGTGGGGCCAACGTCCTGACTTTC. Its translation is CASSLAPDSGANVLTF.

This clone was seen more than once but under ten times. This chain joins TRBV7-3 and TRBJ1-2, with TRBD1 as a possible D gene (5 bases). The germline CDR1 and CDR2 sequences are SGHTA and FQGTGA. V was pared by 0 bases and J by 5 bases, with 10 bases between. The length of the CDR3 is 14 residues. The CDR3 here is CASSLTGGPYGYTF. The CDR3 coding sequence is TGTGCCAGCAGCTTAACCGGGGGTCCTTATGGCTACACCTTC. Supplemented by reference TRBV7-3 and TRBJ1-2, the full variable domain reads GAGVSQTPSNKVTEKGKYVELRCDPISGHTALYWYRQSLGQGPEFLIYFQGTGAADDSGLPNDRFFAVRPEGSVSTLKIQRTERGDSAVYLCASSLTGGPYGYTFGSGTRLTVV.

This clone occurred once. J is TRBJ1-1 and V is TRBV6-6; tentatively, D is TRBD1 (5 bases). Germline V gene sequence: CDR1 MNHNY, CDR2 SVGAGI (reference sequence). Trimming cost V 7 bases and J 4 bases, with 16 bases left between them. This CDR3 comprises 14 residues. In nucleotides, the CDR3 is TGTGCCAGCACCGCGGGGGGGATGAGCACTGAAGCTTTCTTT. Its protein product is CASTAGGMSTEAFF.

This clone was observed a few times. The V and J genes are TRBV7-9 and TRBJ1-2, with TRBD1 matching over 7 bases. V shed 3 bases, J shed 1 base, and the junction held 5 bases outside the gene matches. In germline, CDR1 is SEHNR, CDR2 FQNEAQ (reference sequence). The CDR3 totals 15 residues. CDR3 protein: CASSFLDRINYGYTF. Here the CDR3 DNA reads TGTGCCAGCAGCTTCCTGGACAGGATTAACTATGGCTACACCTTC. The entire variable domain, with the rest obtained from reference TRBV7-9 and TRBJ1-2, is as follows: DTGVSQNPRHKITKRGQNVTFRCDPISEHNRLYWYRQTLGQGPEFLTYFQNEAQLEKSRLLSDRFSAERPKGSFSTLEIQRTEQGDSAMYLCASSFLDRINYGYTFGSGTRLTVV.

The chain carries TRBV19 and TRBJ2-3; 10 bases are shared with TRBD2. The germline V gene has CDR1 LNHDA and CDR2 SQIVND (reference sequence). V lost 5 bases to trimming and J lost 1 base; unmatched junction nucleotides: 6. This CDR3 has 16 amino acids. The CDR3 here is CASSLLAGAGTDTQYF. The CDR3 region has the DNA TGTGCCAGTAGTCTCCTAGCGGGAGCCGGCACAGATACGCAGTATTTT.

The chain recombines TRBV5-1 with TRBJ2-3; D may be TRBD2 (6 bases). V lost 0 bases and J lost 2, with 10 bases in between. Per the germline V gene, CDR1 is SGHRS and CDR2 is YFSETQ. The CDR3 is 15 residues long. CDR3 in amino acids: CASSLAAGSTDTQYF. In DNA form, the CDR3 reads TGCGCCAGCAGCTTGGCCGCGGGATCCACAGATACGCAGTATTTT.

This clone was detected a few times. J is TRBJ1-2 and V is TRBV6-5; D ambiguous. The V gene lost 7 bases and the J gene lost 8 bases, with 17 bases spanning the gap. The CDR3 extends over 13 amino acids. Germline V gene data show CDR1 as MNHEY and CDR2 as SVGAGI. Here the CDR3 reads CASTPRAGGGYTF. CDR3 nucleotide sequence: TGTGCCAGCACCCCACGTGCGGGAGGCGGCTACACCTTC.

The chain has TRBV6-5 and TRBJ2-1, with TRBD2 matching over 7 bases. The CDR3 has 16 residues. Germline-derived CDR1 and CDR2 are MNHEY and SVGAGI. V dropped 0 bases and J dropped 9; count of bases not matched to a gene: 11. CDR3 in amino acids: CASSYSGTSVQGEQFF. The CDR3 region has the DNA TGTGCCAGCAGTTACTCAGGTACTAGCGTGCAGGGTGAGCAGTTCTTC.

V gene TRBV11-1 combines with J gene TRBJ2-3; D may be TRBD2 (6 bases). Trimming left V 5 bases short and J 4 bases short, with 13 bases between. In germline, CDR1 is SGHAT, CDR2 FQDESV (reference sequence). CDR3 length: 14 residues. The CDR3 here is CASSPRSGADTQYF. In DNA form, the CDR3 reads TGTGCCAGCAGCCCCCGTTCGGGGGCAGATACGCAGTATTTT.

This clone has only one observation. The chain couples TRBV7-9 to TRBJ1-2; 9 nucleotides line up with TRBD1. Germline V lookup: CDR1 SEHNR, CDR2 FQNEAQ (reference sequence). V was pared by 0 bases and J by 6 bases, with 5 bases of the junction left unmatched. The CDR3 loop spans 15 amino acids. Here the CDR3 reads CASSLARTGDNGYTF. DNA of the CDR3: TGTGCCAGCAGCTTAGCTCGGACAGGGGACAATGGCTACACCTTC. The full variable domain, rest sourced from reference TRBV7-9 and TRBJ1-2, is DTGVSQNPRHKITKRGQNVTFRCDPISEHNRLYWYRQTLGQGPEFLTYFQNEAQLEKSRLLSDRFSAERPKGSFSTLEIQRTEQGDSAMYLCASSLARTGDNGYTFGSGTRLTVV.

This clone was seen more than once but under ten times. The chain has TRBV5-1 and TRBJ1-2; D may be TRBD1 (5 bases). The germline V gene has CDR1 SGHRS and CDR2 YFSETQ. CDR3 length equals 14 residues. The ends were cut back, 6 bases at V and 2 bases at J, with 14 bases in the middle. CDR3 residues: CASNPDGGNYGYTF. CDR3 DNA sequence: TGCGCCAGCAACCCCGACGGGGGGAACTATGGCTACACCTTC. Looking up the rest from reference TRBV5-1 and TRBJ1-2 gives the full variable domain: KAGVTQTPRYLIKTRGQQVTLSCSPISGHRSVSWYQQTPGQGLQFLFEYFSETQRNKGNFPGRFSGRQFSNSRSEMNVSTLELGDSALYLCASNPDGGNYGYTFGSGTRLTVV.

The chain carries TRBV6-4 and TRBJ2-2, with TRBD1 as a possible D gene (5 bases). Trimming removed 3 bases at V and 4 bases at J, with 15 bases between. The CDR3 has 16 amino acids. Germline CDR1 is MRHNA and CDR2 is SNTAGT. DNA for the CDR3: TGTGCCAGCAGTGAATCTACAGGTCTTATCACCGGGGAGCTGTTTTTT. Amino acids: CASSESTGLITGELFF.

The V call is TRBV5-1, the J call TRBJ2-4; TRBD2 agrees at 9 bases. Looked up from germline, CDR1 is SGHRS and CDR2 is YFSETQ. The CDR3 loop spans 18 amino acids. V shed 0 bases and J 1 base; nucleotides not matched to a gene: 8. The CDR3 nucleotides are TGCGCCAGCAGCTTGGGTGGGGTAGCGGGGGACGCCAAAAACATTCAGTACTTC. This sequence encodes CASSLGGVAGDAKNIQYF.